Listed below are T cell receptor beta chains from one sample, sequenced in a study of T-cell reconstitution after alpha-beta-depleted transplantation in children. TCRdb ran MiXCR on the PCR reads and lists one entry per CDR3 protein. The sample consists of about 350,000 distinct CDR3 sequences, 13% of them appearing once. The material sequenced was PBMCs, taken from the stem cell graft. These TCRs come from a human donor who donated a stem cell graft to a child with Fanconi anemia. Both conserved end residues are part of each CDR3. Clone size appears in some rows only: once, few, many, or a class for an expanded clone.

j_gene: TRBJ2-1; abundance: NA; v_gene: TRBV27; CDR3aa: CASTNFGGDNEQFF
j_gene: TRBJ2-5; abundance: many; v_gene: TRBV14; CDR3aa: CASRGGMEGETQYF
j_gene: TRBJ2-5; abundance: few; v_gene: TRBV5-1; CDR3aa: CASSVAETQYF
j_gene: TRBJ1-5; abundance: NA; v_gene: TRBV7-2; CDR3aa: CASSLAPPGDFGQPQHF
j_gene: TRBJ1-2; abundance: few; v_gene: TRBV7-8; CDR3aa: CASSPRGGGNGYTF
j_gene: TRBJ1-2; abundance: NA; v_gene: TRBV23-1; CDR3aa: CASTPDRGNYGYTF
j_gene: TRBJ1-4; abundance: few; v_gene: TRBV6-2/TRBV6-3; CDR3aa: CASSSLLPNWGDGSGTNEKLFF
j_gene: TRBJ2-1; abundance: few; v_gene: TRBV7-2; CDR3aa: CASSLEGGANEQFF
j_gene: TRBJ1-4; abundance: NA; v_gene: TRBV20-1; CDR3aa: CSARDASHGDEKLFF
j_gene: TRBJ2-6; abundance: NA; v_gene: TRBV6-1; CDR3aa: CASTTLDRAGANVLTF
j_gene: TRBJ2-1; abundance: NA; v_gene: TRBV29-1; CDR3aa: CSAEGTPGTSGGGSYNEQFF
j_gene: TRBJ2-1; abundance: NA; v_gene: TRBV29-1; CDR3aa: CSVLAVDYNEQFF
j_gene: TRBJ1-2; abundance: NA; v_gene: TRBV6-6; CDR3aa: CASRNDPHGYTF
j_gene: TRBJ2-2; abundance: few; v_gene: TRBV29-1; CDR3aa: CSVGAATTGELFF
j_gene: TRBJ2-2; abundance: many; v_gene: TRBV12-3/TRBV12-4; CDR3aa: CASSFLSSTGELFF
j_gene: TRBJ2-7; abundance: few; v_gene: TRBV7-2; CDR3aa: CASSPGGRHEQYF
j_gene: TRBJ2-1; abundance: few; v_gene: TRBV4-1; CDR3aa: CASSQESRGSFYNEQFF
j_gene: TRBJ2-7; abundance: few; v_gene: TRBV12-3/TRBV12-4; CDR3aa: CASSSEGRFGYEQYF
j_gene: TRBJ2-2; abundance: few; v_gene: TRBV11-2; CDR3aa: CASRFLVVGELFF
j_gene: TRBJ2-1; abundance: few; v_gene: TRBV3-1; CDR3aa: CASSHGLYNEQFF
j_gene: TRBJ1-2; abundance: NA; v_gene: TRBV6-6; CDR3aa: CASSPGEFYGYTF
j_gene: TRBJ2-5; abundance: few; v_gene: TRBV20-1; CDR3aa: CSAKIQGRPKETQYF
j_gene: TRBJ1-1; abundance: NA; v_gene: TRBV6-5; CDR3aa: CASSPRKSEAFF
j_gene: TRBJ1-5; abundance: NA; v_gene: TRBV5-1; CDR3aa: CASSHRGMGEPQHF
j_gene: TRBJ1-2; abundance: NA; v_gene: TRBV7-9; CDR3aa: CASSPWNSDYGYTF
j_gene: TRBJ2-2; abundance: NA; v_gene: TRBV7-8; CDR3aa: CASSLANRLAEMNTGELFF
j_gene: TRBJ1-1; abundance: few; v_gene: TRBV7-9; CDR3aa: CASSPDSVNTEAFF
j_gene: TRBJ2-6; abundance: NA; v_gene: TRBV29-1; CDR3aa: CSVPFSGANVLTF
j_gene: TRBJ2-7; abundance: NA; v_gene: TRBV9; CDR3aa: CASSPTPFGPSGGADEQYF
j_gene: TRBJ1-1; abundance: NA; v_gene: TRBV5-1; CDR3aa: CASSLGQGSTLTEAFF
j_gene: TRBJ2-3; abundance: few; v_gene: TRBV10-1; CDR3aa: CASSTALSTDTQYF
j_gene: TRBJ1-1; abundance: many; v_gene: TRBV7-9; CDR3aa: CASSRQGGVREAFF
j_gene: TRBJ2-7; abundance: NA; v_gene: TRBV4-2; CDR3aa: CASSQQGRDEQYF
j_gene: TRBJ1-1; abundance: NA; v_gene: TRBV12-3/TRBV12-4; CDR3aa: CASSGLKYGYTEAFF
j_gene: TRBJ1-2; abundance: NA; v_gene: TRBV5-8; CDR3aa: CASRKGQGLQGYTF
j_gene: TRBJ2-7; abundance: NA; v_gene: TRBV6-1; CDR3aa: CASSKSDVPEQYF
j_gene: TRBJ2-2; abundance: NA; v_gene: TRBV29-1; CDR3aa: CSVLGQGGTGELFF
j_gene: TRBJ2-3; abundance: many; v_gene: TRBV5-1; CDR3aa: CASSQTTSTDTQYF
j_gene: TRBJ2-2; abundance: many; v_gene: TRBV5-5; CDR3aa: CASTTTGWDTGELFF
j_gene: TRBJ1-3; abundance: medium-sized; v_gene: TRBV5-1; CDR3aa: CASSLMPGSGNTIYF
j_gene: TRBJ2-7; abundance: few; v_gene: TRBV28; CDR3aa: CASAFSMEQYF
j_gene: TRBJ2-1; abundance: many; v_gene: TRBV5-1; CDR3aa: CASSSLTGSEQFF
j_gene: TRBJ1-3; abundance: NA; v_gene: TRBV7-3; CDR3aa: CASSPGHANSGNTIYF
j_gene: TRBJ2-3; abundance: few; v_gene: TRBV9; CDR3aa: CASSPRTGDLTDTQYF